The 22 T cell receptor beta chains given below trace back to one sample, sequenced in a study of prognosis after radiotherapy for stage I lung cancer listed by TCRdb under 2021. Data came from an Illumina HiSeq 3000. Two rounds of multiplex PCR were used to amplify the TCR beta CDR3 region from genomic DNA. The first PCR round used primers specific to each TRBV and TRBJ gene, and the primer sequences were filed in Chinese patent CN105087789A. In TCRdb, the public reads were trimmed at Q25 with fastp and aligned with MiXCR, with productive beta chains retained. Each record represents a unique CDR3 protein, reported with the most common genes and DNA among its rows. The table for this sample lists 14,000 or so distinct CDR3 sequences; 25% to 30% of them were counted only once. The leading ten clones occupy over 10% of the sample. Sequenced material: PBMCs, taken before or after stereotactic body radiation therapy (not recorded which). The source is a donor over 45 with non-small cell lung cancer.

In regard to this clonotype: A far larger clone is one nucleotide away, so this likely arose from a read error. In DNA, the CDR3 is TGTGCCAGCAGCTTAGGGCTAGGAGCGGGGGATTCCTACGAGCAGTACTTC. Its protein product is CASSLGLGAGDSYEQYF. The chain uses TRBV6-2 or TRBV6-3 and TRBJ2-7; 8 bases agree with TRBD2. Germline V gene lookup returns CDR1 MNHEY and CDR2 SVGEGT. The CDR3 consists of 17 residues. The trim removed 6 bases at V and 1 base at J, leaving 14 bases unmatched.

Sample share makes this clonotype medium-sized. The genes are TRBV12-3 or TRBV12-4 and TRBJ2-1; TRBD1 matches at 9 bases. V dropped 2 bases and J dropped 6; count of bases not matched to a gene: 8. The CDR3 extends over 16 amino acids. DNA for the CDR3: TGTGCCAGCAGTTTAAGGGGGACAGGGAAGGGCAATGAGCAGTTCTTC. Its translation: CASSLRGTGKGNEQFF.

This clonotype has at least ten counts. V and J are TRBV11-2 and TRBJ2-5; D remains ambiguous. Trimming took 3 bases from V and 7 from J, leaving 12 bases between them. The germline V gene has CDR1 SGHAT and CDR2 FQNNGV. The length of the CDR3 is 13 residues. The CDR3, as DNA: TGTGCCAGCAGCTTTAGTGAGCGAGCGACCCAGTACTTC. Translating it yields CASSFSERATQYF.

Ten or more counts support this clonotype. The V gene is TRBV6-5, the J gene TRBJ1-1; D remains ambiguous. This CDR3 has 17 residues. Trimming removed 0 bases from V and 3 bases from J, with 17 bases in between. Germline V gene sequence: CDR1 MNHEY, CDR2 SVGAGI. The CDR3 DNA reads TGTGCCAGCAGTTACTCTATTCCGGGAGGTATACACACTGAAGCTTTCTTT. Its translation is CASSYSIPGGIHTEAFF.

By proportion, this clonotype is medium-sized. The rearrangement links TRBV5-1 to TRBJ2-7; tentative D call: TRBD1 (6 bases). V was clipped by 6 bases and J by 3 bases, with 19 bases between them. From germline, CDR1 is SGHRS and CDR2 YFSETQ. This CDR3 region has 15 residues. The CDR3 region is CASNRQTGLRYEQYF. The DNA for the CDR3 is TGCGCCAGCAACCGTCAAACAGGGTTGCGCTACGAGCAGTACTTC.

This clonotype was seen repeatedly, ten times or more. V and J are TRBV3-1 and TRBJ1-5; D is undetermined. This CDR3 has 13 amino acids. Trimming removed 1 base at V and 5 bases at J, with 6 bases between. Germline-derived CDR1 and CDR2 are LGHDT and YNNKEL (reference sequence). CDR3 region: CASSQVPDQPQHF. The CDR3 region has the DNA TGTGCCAGCAGCCAAGTTCCGGATCAGCCCCAGCATTTT.

This clonotype has at least ten counts. J is TRBJ2-1 and V is TRBV19; tentative D call: TRBD1 (5 bases). The CDR3 spans 15 residues. The V gene lost 3 bases and the J gene lost 1 base, with 10 bases spanning the gap. The germline V gene encodes CDR1 LNHDA and CDR2 SQIVND (reference sequence). The CDR3 spells CASSIIGQSYNEQFF. The DNA for the CDR3 is TGTGCCAGTAGTATTATAGGACAATCCTACAATGAGCAGTTCTTC.

The sample holds many counts of this clonotype. This sequence joins TRBV7-6 and TRBJ2-7; D is perhaps TRBD1 (6 bases). CDR3 length equals 14 residues. Germline V CDR1 and CDR2: SGHVS, FNYEAQ. V lost 5 bases, J lost 5 bases, and 16 bases lay in between. The CDR3 loop is CASSRTASFDEQYF. CDR3 nucleotides: TGTGCCAGCAGCCGGACAGCCAGCTTTGACGAGCAGTACTTC.

Sample share makes this clonotype medium-sized. This sequence joins TRBV20-1 and TRBJ2-2, with 8 positions matching TRBD2. Per germline, CDR1 DFQATT and CDR2 SNEGSKA (reference sequence). Trimming cost V 0 bases and J 4 bases; bases outside gene matches: 4. This CDR3 contains 15 residues. The CDR3 DNA follows: TGCAGTGCTAGAGATGCGGGGGGCCTCACCGGGGAGCTGTTTTTT. Translating it yields CSARDAGGLTGELFF.

Many counts were recorded for this clonotype. The genes are TRBV20-1 and TRBJ1-2, with TRBD1 matching over 7 bases. Germline CDR1 and CDR2: DFQATT and SNEGSKA (reference sequence). With V trimmed by 5 bases and J by 0 bases, 12 bases remained unmatched. The CDR3 covers 16 residues. The CDR3 here is CSARREGGSANYGYTF. Here the CDR3 DNA reads TGCAGTGCTCGGAGGGAAGGGGGCAGCGCTAACTATGGCTACACCTTC.

V usage is TRBV6-2 or TRBV6-3 and J usage is TRBJ2-7; tentative D call: TRBD2 (7 bases). This CDR3 is 16 amino acids long. V was shortened by 6 bases and J by 3 bases, with 21 bases between the two germline ends. CDR1 is MNHEY and CDR2 is SVGEGT in the germline V gene. The CDR3 nucleotides read TGTGCCAGCAGCCTTGGGGGGGCGGCTGTGGGCTACGAGCAGTACTTC. Translation gives CASSLGGAAVGYEQYF.

By share, this clonotype counts as medium-sized. This chain links TRBV6-1 with TRBJ2-6; tentative D call: TRBD1 (6 bases). Germline V lookup: CDR1 MNHNS, CDR2 SASEGT. The CDR3 length is 15 residues. V lost 5 bases and J lost 2, with 10 bases in between. The CDR3: CASSQQGTGANVLTF. The CDR3 nucleotides read TGTGCCAGCAGTCAACAGGGAACTGGGGCCAACGTCCTGACTTTC.

This clonotype came up many times. The chain recombines TRBV7-6 with TRBJ2-6, with TRBD1 identical over 8 bases. Looked up from germline, CDR1 is SGHVS and CDR2 is FNYEAQ. With 1 base clipped from V and 14 bases from J, the junction kept 13 bases outside the gene matches. CDR3 length: 16 residues. CDR3 residues: CASSLEWTGPLQFLTF. The CDR3 DNA sequence: TGTGCCAGCAGCTTAGAATGGACAGGGCCTTTGCAGTTCCTGACTTTC.

In its sample, this clonotype ranks as medium-sized. This sequence joins TRBV6-1 and TRBJ1-4, with a weak D call TRBD1 (5 bases). The CDR3 runs to 13 residues. CDR1 and CDR2 (germline): MNHNS, SASEGT. The V and J ends lost 4 bases and 15 bases respectively, with 18 bases between them. CDR3 sequence (DNA): TGTGCCAGCAGTGCCCCGGGGCGCCGCTCGATGTTTTTT. Its protein product is CASSAPGRRSMFF.

There are many counts of this clonotype. The rearrangement joins TRBV5-6 to TRBJ1-2; D perhaps matches TRBD1 (6 bases). The germline V gene has CDR1 SGHDT and CDR2 YYEEEE. Trimming pared 0 bases from V and 4 bases from J, leaving 13 bases between. This CDR3 has 15 residues. The CDR3 loop reads CASSLEGEYIYGYTF. In DNA form, the CDR3 reads TGTGCCAGCAGCTTGGAGGGGGAGTACATCTATGGCTACACCTTC.

Comments on this clonotype: One end of the junction does not line up with germline, which may come from a read error. The J gene is TRBJ1-4, the V gene TRBV27; 9 nucleotides line up with TRBD1. Germline CDR1 reads MNHEY; CDR2 reads SMNVEV (reference sequence). This CDR3 is built from 15 residues. This chain's CDR3 is CASSSGQGFLKKLFF. Here the CDR3 DNA reads TGTGCTAGCAGTTCCGGACAGGGGTTTCTGAAAAAACTGTTTTTT. The whole variable domain, remainder taken from reference TRBV27 and TRBJ1-4, is EAQVTQNPRYLITVTGKKLTVTCSQNMNHEYMSWYRQDPGLGLRQIYYSMNVEVTDKGDVPEGYKVSRKEKRNFPLILESPSPNQTSLYFCASSSGQGFLKKLFFGSGTQLSVL.

As concerns this clonotype: A read error likely explains this, since a far larger clone differs by one base. The chain couples TRBV6-8 to TRBJ2-6; 7 bases fit TRBD2. Germline CDR1 reads MNHGY; CDR2 reads SAAAGT. J was trimmed by 0 bases and V by 5 bases; bases with no gene match: 7. CDR3 length: 17 amino acids. The CDR3 DNA is TGTGCCAGCAGTCTGGGGGGGACCATCTCTGGGGCCAACGTCCTGACTTTC. Its protein is CASSLGGTISGANVLTF.

This clonotype was found many times. The gene calls are TRBV5-6 and TRBJ2-7, with D possibly matching TRBD2 (5 bases). Between the trimmed V and J ends, which lost 0 bases and 0 bases, there was a span of 10 bases. Germline assignment: CDR1 SGHDT and CDR2 YYEEEE. This CDR3 comprises 15 residues. As DNA, the CDR3 is TGTGCCAGCAGCTTGGGACTACCGGGCTCCTACGAGCAGTACTTC. Its translation: CASSLGLPGSYEQYF.

This clonotype was counted ten times or more. The rearrangement uses TRBV3-1 and TRBJ1-5; no clear D. Deletions cut 4 bases from V and 1 base from J, with 8 bases between. This CDR3 contains 14 residues. Germline V gene data show CDR1 as LGHDT and CDR2 as YNNKEL (reference sequence). The CDR3 is CASSLFGSNQPQHF. The DNA for the CDR3 is TGTGCCAGCAGCCTATTTGGCAGCAATCAGCCCCAGCATTTT.

Points on this clonotype: Mismatch with germline at one junction end may stem from a read error. The chain employs TRBV6-5 and TRBJ1-2, with D uncertain. The CDR3 is 13 residues long. Germline V gene data show CDR1 as MNHEY and CDR2 as SVGAGI. CDR3 in DNA: TGTGCCAGAAGTTACATGGGGAACTATGGCTACACATTC. As protein: CARSYMGNYGYTF.

This clonotype was counted many times. The chain has TRBV19 and TRBJ1-1; D gene uncertain. Germline lookup yields CDR1 LNHDA and CDR2 SQIVND (reference sequence). Trimming stripped 10 bases from V and 5 bases from J, with 14 bases between. This CDR3 region has 12 residues. This CDR3 reads CANTGSNTEAFF. CDR3 DNA: TGTGCCAACACGGGGTCAAATACTGAAGCTTTCTTT.

J is TRBJ1-6 and V is TRBV2; D unclear. The CDR3 loop spans 12 amino acids. From germline, CDR1 is SNHLY and CDR2 FYNNEI. Trimming left V 7 bases short and J 11 bases short, with 12 bases between. This CDR3 is CASTLGRTPLHF. The DNA for the CDR3 is TGTGCCAGCACGTTGGGCCGGACACCCCTCCACTTT.